This is a list of T cell receptor beta chains from one sample in a study of blood T cell repertoires in COVID-19. TCRdb's table, derived via immunoSEQ multiplex PCR, lists solely in-frame clones and lacks some. Seen here are 230,000 or so clones, roughly 88% observed once, and the top ten hold more than 1.2%. Sequenced input: peripheral blood. These receptor sequences come from a woman in her 40s who had recovered from COVID-19. The CDR3 runs from the conserved cysteine through the conserved F or W. The order of the fields is J gene, V gene, D gene, clone size, CDR3 DNA, CDR3 protein. The D gene is left open where the match is weak. The size field is filled for only some rows; it gives once, few, many or a size class.

TRBJ1-4	TRBV19	TRBD1	-	TGTGCCAGTAGTGCCAGGGGGCAGAGTAGGGTCGAAGGTGGTGAAAAACTGTTTTTT	CASSARGQSRVEGGEKLFF
TRBJ2-7	TRBV29-1	-	few	TGCAGCGTTGAAGATCTTATCAGGGACGAGCAGTACTTC	CSVEDLIRDEQYF
TRBJ1-4	TRBV4-3	TRBD1	-	TGCGCCAGCAGCCCTCGGGACAGCTTAAATGAAAAACTGTTTTTT	CASSPRDSLNEKLFF
TRBJ2-7	TRBV28	TRBD2	-	TGTGCCAGCAGTTTAACAGGCGGGGGAAGCGAGCAGTACTTC	CASSLTGGGSEQYF
TRBJ2-3	TRBV5-1	TRBD2	-	TGCGCCAGCAGCCCAAGACTTAGCGGGGGGGCGACAGATACGCAGTATTTT	CASSPRLSGGATDTQYF
TRBJ2-4	TRBV27	TRBD1	-	TGTGCCAGCAGTTCACGGGACAGCGCGAACATTCAGTACTTC	CASSSRDSANIQYF
TRBJ1-1	TRBV7-8	TRBD1	-	TGTGCCAGCAGCTTAGCGACTACAGGGGCTGCGACTTTCTTT	CASSLATTGAATFF
TRBJ2-2	TRBV7-2	TRBD2	-	TGTGCCAGCAGCACGCGACTAGCGGGGGCCAACACCGGGGAGCTGTTTTTT	CASSTRLAGANTGELFF
TRBJ1-1	TRBV5-1	TRBD1	-	TGCGCCAGCAGCTTGGGTACAGGGGGCTATGGTGAAGCTTTCTTT	CASSLGTGGYGEAFF
TRBJ2-3	TRBV28	TRBD1	-	TGTGCCAGCAGTTTATTTCAGGGGGCCACAGATACGCAGTATTTT	CASSLFQGATDTQYF
TRBJ1-5	TRBV27	-	-	TGTGCCAGCAGATTATTCCCGACAGGTATTAAATATAGCAATCAGCCCCAGCATTTT	CASRLFPTGIKYSNQPQHF